This record covers a single T cell receptor (beta chain). The antigen it binds to is not known. No base quality values were provided; no much bigger clone lies one nucleotide off. Spanning cysteine to phenylalanine, the CDR3 consists of 14 amino acids. Solely the CDR3 DNA is kept, with 42 bases framed from the first base. Relative to germline, V is 6 bases shorter and J is 0 bases shorter, with 9 bases between their ends. CDR1 LNHNV and CDR2 YYDKDF were looked up in the germline V gene (reference sequence). The sample is drawn from a study of blood T cell repertoires in COVID-19 (dated by TCRdb to about 2020). In terms of the full investigation: Samples from collaborators originated in the United States, Italy and Spain and spanned both the acute and convalescent phases of COVID-19. The material from the prospective study consisted of cDNA or gDNA derived from T cells, B-cell-depleted T cells, or PBMCs. A freely available public database, intended as a resource for researchers studying the immune response to SARS-CoV-2, is where the repertoires were released. Deeply sampled blood TCRbeta repertoires from subjects exposed to, actively infected with, or recovered from COVID-19 were included in the dataset. Where available, HLA class I and class II types were obtained from metadata supplied by the sample provider rather than from assay-based typing. Samples came from the ongoing ImmuneRACE study (first 160 participants) plus 1,254 subjects from 6 global collaborators. A de-identified subject ID, COVID-19 status, age in years and sex were almost always included in the sample metadata.

Whole blood was collected in K2EDTA tubes by collaborating institutions according to the institutions' own protocols. For TCRbeta analysis, collaborators shipped samples in one of three forms: frozen whole blood, isolated PBMCs, or DNA extracted from either of those sample types. The immunoSEQ Assay, a bias-controlled multiplex PCR, was used to amplify TCRbeta CDR3 regions from genomic DNA. The authors' analysis ran thus. The number of nucleated cells in each sample was estimated from the amplification of reference gene primers within the assay. To quantify the absolute abundance of each unique TCRbeta CDR3 rearrangement, sequence reads were collapsed and filtered. For each sample, productive Simpson clonality was calculated as the square root of Simpson's diversity index across productive rearrangements. The table comes from immuneACCESS by way of TCRdb, which keeps in-frame sequences with V and J called. Part of the clones is missing from these tables; in studies checked, under half for an unresolved V gene and the rest for unknown reasons. That table gives V, J and clone size, and the DNA gave D and trimming. The sample profile shows 110,000 or so clones; about 85% of them were found once. The top ten constitute 10% to 15% of the sample.

What the study reported, not specific to this receptor: The amount of clinical and demographic metadata varied by source and participant and was provided uncurated.

The TCR was taken from a human donor in a cohort sampled during active COVID-19. The chain couples TRBV15 to TRBJ1-3, and perhaps TRBD1 as D gene, on 6 matching bases. The sequenced sample was peripheral blood. The CDR3: CATSPGHSGNTIYF. The nucleotide sequence is TGTGCCACCAGTCCGGGACACTCTGGAAACACCATATATTTT.